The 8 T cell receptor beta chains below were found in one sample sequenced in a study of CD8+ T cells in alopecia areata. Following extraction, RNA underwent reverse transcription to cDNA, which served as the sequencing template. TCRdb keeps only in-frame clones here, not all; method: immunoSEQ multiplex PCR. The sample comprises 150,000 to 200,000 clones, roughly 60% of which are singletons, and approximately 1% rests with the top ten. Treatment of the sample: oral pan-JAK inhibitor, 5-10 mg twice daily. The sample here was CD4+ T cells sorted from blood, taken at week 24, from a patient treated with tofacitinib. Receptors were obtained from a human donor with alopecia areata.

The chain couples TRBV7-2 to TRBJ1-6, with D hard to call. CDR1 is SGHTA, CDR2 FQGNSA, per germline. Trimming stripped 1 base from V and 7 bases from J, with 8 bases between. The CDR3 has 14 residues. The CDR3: CASSLGKGNSPLHF. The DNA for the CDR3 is TGTGCCAGCAGCTTAGGGAAGGGAAATTCACCCCTCCACTTT.

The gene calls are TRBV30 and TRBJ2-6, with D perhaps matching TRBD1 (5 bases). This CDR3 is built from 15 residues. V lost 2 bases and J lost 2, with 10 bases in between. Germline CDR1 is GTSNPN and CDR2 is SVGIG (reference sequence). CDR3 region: CAWSMGLPGANVLTF. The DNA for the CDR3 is TGTGCCTGGAGTATGGGGCTACCTGGGGCCAACGTCCTGACTTTC.

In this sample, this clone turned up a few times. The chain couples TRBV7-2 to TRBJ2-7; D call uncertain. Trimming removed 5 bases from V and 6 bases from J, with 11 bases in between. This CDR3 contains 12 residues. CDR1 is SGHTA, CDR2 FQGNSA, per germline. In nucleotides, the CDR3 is TGTGCCAGCAGCCACCGGCGGTCCGAGCAGTACTTC. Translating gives CASSHRRSEQYF. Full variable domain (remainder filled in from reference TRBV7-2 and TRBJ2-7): GAGVSQSPSNKVTEKGKDVELRCDPISGHTALYWYRQSLGQGLEFLIYFQGNSAPDKSGLPSDRFSAERTGGSVSTLTIQRTQQEDSAVYLCASSHRRSEQYFGPGTRLTVT.

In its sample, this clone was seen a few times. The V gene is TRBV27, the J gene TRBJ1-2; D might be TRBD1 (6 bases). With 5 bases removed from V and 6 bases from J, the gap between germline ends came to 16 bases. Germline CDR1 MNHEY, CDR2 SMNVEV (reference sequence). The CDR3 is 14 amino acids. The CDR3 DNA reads TGTGCCAGCAGTAATCTACAGGGTTTCGATGGCTACACCTTC. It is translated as CASSNLQGFDGYTF.

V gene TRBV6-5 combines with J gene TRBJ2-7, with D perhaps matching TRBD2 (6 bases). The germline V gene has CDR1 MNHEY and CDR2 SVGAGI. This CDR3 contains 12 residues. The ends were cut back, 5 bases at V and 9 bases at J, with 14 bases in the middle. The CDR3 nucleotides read TGTGCCAGCAGTGCTCGCGGGGCCCGGCAGTACTTC. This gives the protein CASSARGARQYF.

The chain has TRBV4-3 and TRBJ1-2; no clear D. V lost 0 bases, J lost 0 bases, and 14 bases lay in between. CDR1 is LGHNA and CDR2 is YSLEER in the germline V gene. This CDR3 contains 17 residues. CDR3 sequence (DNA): TGCGCCAGCAGCCAAGATCGGTATGGCAGGACTAACTATGGCTACACCTTC. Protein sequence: CASSQDRYGRTNYGYTF.

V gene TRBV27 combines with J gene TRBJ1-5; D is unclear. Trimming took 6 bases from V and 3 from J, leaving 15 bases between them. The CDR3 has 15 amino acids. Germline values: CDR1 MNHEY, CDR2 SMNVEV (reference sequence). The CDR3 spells CASSPPGLNNQPQHF. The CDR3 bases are TGTGCCAGCAGCCCCCCCGGACTAAACAATCAGCCCCAGCATTTT.

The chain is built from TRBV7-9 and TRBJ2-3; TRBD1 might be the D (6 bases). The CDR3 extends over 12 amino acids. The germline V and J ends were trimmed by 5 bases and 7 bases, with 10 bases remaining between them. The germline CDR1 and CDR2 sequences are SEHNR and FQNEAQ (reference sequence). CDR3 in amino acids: CASSPRGNTQYF. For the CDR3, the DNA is TGTGCCAGCAGCCCTAGGGGGAATACGCAGTATTTT.